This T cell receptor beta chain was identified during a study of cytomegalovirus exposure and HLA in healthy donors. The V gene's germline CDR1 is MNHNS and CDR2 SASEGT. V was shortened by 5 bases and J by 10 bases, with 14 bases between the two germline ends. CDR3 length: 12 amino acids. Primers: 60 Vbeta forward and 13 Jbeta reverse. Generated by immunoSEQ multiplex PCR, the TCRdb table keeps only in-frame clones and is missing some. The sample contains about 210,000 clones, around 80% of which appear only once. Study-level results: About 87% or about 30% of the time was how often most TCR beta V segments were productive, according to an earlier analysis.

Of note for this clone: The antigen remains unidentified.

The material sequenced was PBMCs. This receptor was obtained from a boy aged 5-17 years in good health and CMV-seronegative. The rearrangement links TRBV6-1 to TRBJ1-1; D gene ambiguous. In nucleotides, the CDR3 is TGTGCCAGCAGTCTCGGCCCGGGGTCAGCTTTCTTT. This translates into CASSLGPGSAFF.